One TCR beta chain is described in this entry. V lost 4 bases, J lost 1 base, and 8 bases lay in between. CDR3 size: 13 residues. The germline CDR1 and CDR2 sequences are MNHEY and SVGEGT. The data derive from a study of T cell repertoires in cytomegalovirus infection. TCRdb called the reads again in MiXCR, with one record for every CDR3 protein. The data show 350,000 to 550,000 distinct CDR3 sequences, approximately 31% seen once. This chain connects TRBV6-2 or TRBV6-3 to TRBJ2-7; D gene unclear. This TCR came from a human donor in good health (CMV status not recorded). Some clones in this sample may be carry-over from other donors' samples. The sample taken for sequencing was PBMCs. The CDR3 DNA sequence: TGTGCCAGCAGTTTTGAGAGGTCCTACGAGCAGTACTTC. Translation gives CASSFERSYEQYF.